The 21 T cell receptor beta chains below were found in one sample sequenced in a study of shared clonotypes between healthy human individuals. The protocol was immunoSEQ multiplex PCR, while the TCRdb copy is restricted to in-frame clones and leaves out a portion. The sample yields about 530,000 clones, about 79% seen once. Sequenced sample: PBMCs. The receptors originated from a woman aged 40 to 50 in good health. Some clones in this sample may be carry-over from other donors' samples.

The J gene is TRBJ2-5, the V gene TRBV15, with 8 bases aligning to TRBD2. The DNA end favors TRBJ2-7, so the J call may be wrong. Germline values: CDR1 LNHNV, CDR2 YYDKDF (reference sequence). The CDR3 length is 14 residues. The CDR3 protein is CATSRGLEAYEQYF. CDR3 in DNA: TGTGCCACCAGCAGGGGACTAGAAGCCTACGAGCAGTACTTC.

The chain is built from TRBV19 and TRBJ2-2, with 7 bases fitting TRBD1. The CDR3 is 17 residues long. V shed 1 base and J 7 bases; nucleotides not matched to a gene: 12. The germline gives CDR1 LNHDA, CDR2 SQIVND (reference sequence). The CDR3, as DNA: TGTGCCAGTAGTATAGTGGGGAAACAGACAGGGATCGGGGAGCTGTTTTTT. It translates to CASSIVGKQTGIGELFF. Based on the CDR3 plus reference TRBV19 and TRBJ2-2, the full variable domain is DGGITQSPKYLFRKEGQNVTLSCEQNLNHDAMYWYRQDPGQGLRLIYYSQIVNDFQKGDIAEGYSVSREKKESFPLTVTSAQKNPTAFYLCASSIVGKQTGIGELFFGEGSRLTVL.

The chain employs TRBV5-4 and TRBJ1-4; no firm D call. The CDR3 extends over 14 amino acids. Germline CDR1 and CDR2: SGHNT and YYREEE (reference sequence). V was cut by 2 bases and J by 8 bases, with 13 bases left in between. The CDR3 here is CASSFNRAGEKLFF. The CDR3 region has the DNA TGTGCCAGCAGCTTTAATAGGGCGGGGGAAAAACTGTTTTTT.

The CDR3 loop is CAISGQDRDNEQFF. CDR3 DNA sequence: TGTGCCATCAGTGGCCAGGACAGAGACAATGAGCAGTTCTTC. V usage is TRBV10-3 and J usage is TRBJ2-1, with D perhaps matching TRBD1 (6 bases). Between the trimmed V and J ends, which lost 4 bases and 5 bases, there was a span of 12 bases. The length of the CDR3 is 14 residues. Per the germline V gene, CDR1 is ENHRY and CDR2 is SYGVKD.

The table lists this clone with a few counts. V gene TRBV27 combines with J gene TRBJ2-5; 10 bases map to TRBD2. Looked up from germline, CDR1 is MNHEY and CDR2 is SMNVEV (reference sequence). Trimming at V came to 2 bases and at J to 5 bases, leaving 29 bases not matched to a gene. CDR3 length equals 23 residues. DNA of the CDR3: TGTGCCAGCAGTTTAGTGTTGGGGGAAGGGACTAGCGAGAATCGAGGTCTTTTTGAGACCCAGTACTTC. Protein sequence: CASSLVLGEGTSENRGLFETQYF.

V and J are TRBV13 and TRBJ1-3; D gene unclear. The CDR3 is made up of 14 amino acids. In germline, CDR1 is PRHDT, CDR2 FYEKMQ (reference sequence). V was trimmed by 7 bases and J by 0 bases, leaving 10 bases between them. CDR3 DNA: TGTGCCAGCAAAGAGGCGATCTCTGGAAACACCATATATTTT. Translation: CASKEAISGNTIYF.

The chain recombines TRBV28 with TRBJ2-1, with 8 bases fitting TRBD2. The CDR3 spans 16 residues. With V trimmed by 2 bases and J by 6 bases, 9 bases remained unmatched. Germline CDR1 reads MDHEN; CDR2 reads SYDVKM. The CDR3 loop is CASSLVPRTSSNEQFF. The CDR3 bases are TGTGCCAGCAGTTTAGTTCCTAGGACTAGCAGCAATGAGCAGTTCTTC.

For the CDR3, the DNA is TGTGCCAGCAGCTTATTTCTAGCGGGAGGGGCCAATGAGCAGTTCTTC. It is translated as CASSLFLAGGANEQFF. This sequence joins TRBV7-2 and TRBJ2-1; TRBD2 matches at 12 bases. V shed 2 bases, J shed 6 bases, and the junction held 5 bases outside the gene matches. CDR1 is SGHTA and CDR2 is FQGNSA in the germline V gene. This CDR3 has 16 residues.

This rearrangement joins TRBV5-1 to TRBJ2-1, with 8 bases matching TRBD1. The CDR3 extends over 13 amino acids. V shed 3 bases, J shed 4 bases, and the junction held 0 bases outside the gene matches. Germline values: CDR1 SGHRS, CDR2 YFSETQ. The CDR3 sequence is CASSYRGYNEQFF. The CDR3 region has the DNA TGCGCCAGCAGCTACAGGGGGTACAATGAGCAGTTCTTC.

This chain connects TRBV5-1 to TRBJ2-1, with D tentatively TRBD1 (5 bases). The V end lost 0 bases, the J end lost 5 bases, and 6 bases lay between the germline ends. The germline V gene has CDR1 SGHRS and CDR2 YFSETQ. CDR3 length equals 13 residues. The CDR3 region has the DNA TGCGCCAGCAGCTTGGGACAGCACAATGAGCAGTTCTTC. This encodes CASSLGQHNEQFF. Based on the CDR3 plus reference TRBV5-1 and TRBJ2-1, the full variable domain is KAGVTQTPRYLIKTRGQQVTLSCSPISGHRSVSWYQQTPGQGLQFLFEYFSETQRNKGNFPGRFSGRQFSNSRSEMNVSTLELGDSALYLCASSLGQHNEQFFGPGTRLTVL.

V and J are TRBV10-1 and TRBJ1-1, with D unresolved. Germline V gene data show CDR1 as WNHNN and CDR2 as SYGVQD (reference sequence). The CDR3 is made up of 11 amino acids. With 8 bases removed from V and 1 base from J, the gap between germline ends came to 5 bases. CDR3 coding DNA: TGCGCCAGCTTGTGGAACACTGAAGCTTTCTTT. Amino acids: CASLWNTEAFF.

The rearrangement links TRBV7-3 to TRBJ2-5; 7 bases agree with TRBD1. The CDR3 is 14 amino acids. Trimming cost V 3 bases and J 0 bases; bases outside gene matches: 1. Germline V gene data show CDR1 as SGHTA and CDR2 as FQGTGA. Here the CDR3 reads CASSFGTDQETQYF. The DNA for the CDR3 is TGTGCCAGCAGCTTCGGGACAGACCAAGAGACCCAGTACTTC.

This clone has just a few counts. The chain recombines TRBV1 with TRBJ1-5; the D call of TRBD1 is as the table states it, not checked on the DNA. TRBV1 is a listed pseudogene. The CDR3 sequence is 12 residues long. The CDR3 region has the DNA TGCACCAGCCGGGACAGGGGTCAGCCCCAGCATTTT. Its translation: CTSRDRGQPQHF.

This sequence joins TRBV10-1 and TRBJ2-2; possible D gene TRBD1, 7 bases. Trimming shortened V by 0 bases and J by 7 bases, and 12 bases separated the two germline ends. Germline values: CDR1 WNHNN, CDR2 SYGVQD (reference sequence). The CDR3 has 15 residues. The CDR3 here is CASSESPGGIGELFF. In DNA form, the CDR3 reads TGCGCCAGCAGTGAGTCCCCAGGGGGGATCGGGGAGCTGTTTTTT.

The chain has TRBV6-6 and TRBJ2-3; 7 bases match TRBD1. CDR3 size: 14 residues. V gave up 7 bases and J gave up 6 bases; unmatched junction bases: 10. Per germline, CDR1 MNHNY and CDR2 SVGAGI (reference sequence). CDR3 in amino acids: CASITQGTLDTQYF. Written as DNA, the CDR3 is TGTGCCAGCATCACACAGGGGACCCTGGATACGCAGTATTTT.

The J gene is TRBJ2-5, the V gene TRBV28; TRBD1 matches at 7 bases. Trimming took 2 bases from V and 2 from J; bases not matched to a gene: 11. CDR3 length equals 17 residues. Per germline, CDR1 MDHEN and CDR2 SYDVKM. The CDR3 region is CASSLVGLRGRQETQYF. The CDR3 DNA sequence: TGTGCCAGCAGTTTAGTAGGTCTGAGGGGGCGACAAGAGACCCAGTACTTC.

The chain joins TRBV30 to TRBJ2-2, with D possibly matching TRBD2 (6 bases). The CDR3 consists of 14 residues. The ends were cut back, 8 bases at V and 0 bases at J, with 13 bases in the middle. CDR1 is GTSNPN, CDR2 SVGIG, per germline (reference sequence). The CDR3 DNA is TGTGCCACCCAGCGGGCCGCGAACACCGGGGAGCTGTTTTTT. It codes for CATQRAANTGELFF.

This sequence joins TRBV29-1 and TRBJ2-2; D uncertain. The CDR3 has 12 residues. Germline CDR1 SQVTM, CDR2 ANQGSEA. V lost 4 bases and J 5 bases, leaving 8 bases between the germline ends. The CDR3 DNA is TGCAGCGTTGGTGGGAAGACCGGGGAGCTGTTTTTT. It translates to CSVGGKTGELFF.

The J gene is TRBJ1-6, the V gene TRBV5-1; D might be TRBD1 (5 bases). The ends were cut back, 6 bases at V and 8 bases at J, with 15 bases in the middle. The germline V gene has CDR1 SGHRS and CDR2 YFSETQ. CDR3 size: 14 residues. CDR3 sequence (DNA): TGCGCCAGCATGGAGGGGAGCGGGGATTCACCCCTCCACTTT. Its translation is CASMEGSGDSPLHF. Filled out from reference TRBV5-1 and TRBJ1-6, the complete variable domain reads KAGVTQTPRYLIKTRGQQVTLSCSPISGHRSVSWYQQTPGQGLQFLFEYFSETQRNKGNFPGRFSGRQFSNSRSEMNVSTLELGDSALYLCASMEGSGDSPLHFGNGTRLTVT.

The rearrangement joins TRBV7-2 to TRBJ2-2; D ambiguous. Trimming removed 6 bases from V and 7 bases from J, with 12 bases in between. Germline V gene lookup returns CDR1 SGHTA and CDR2 FQGNSA. The length of the CDR3 is 13 residues. CDR3 residues: CASSYGQVGELFF. The CDR3 nucleotides are TGTGCCAGCAGTTACGGGCAGGTCGGGGAGCTGTTTTTT.

The J gene is TRBJ2-5, the V gene TRBV11-2; weak D call: TRBD2 (6 bases). V lost 1 base and J lost 2, with 17 bases in between. CDR1 is SGHAT, CDR2 FQNNGV, per germline. CDR3 length equals 17 residues. The CDR3 loop is CASSLVGSGGLQETQYF. Written as DNA, the CDR3 is TGTGCCAGCAGCTTAGTGGGTAGCGGAGGCCTTCAAGAGACCCAGTACTTC. Together with reference TRBV11-2 and TRBJ2-5, the CDR3 gives the full variable domain: EAGVAQSPRYKIIEKRQSVAFWCNPISGHATLYWYQQILGQGPKLLIQFQNNGVVDDSQLPKDRFSAERLKGVDSTLKIQPAKLEDSAVYLCASSLVGSGGLQETQYFGPGTRLLVL.